The subject of this entry is one TCR beta chain. Its antigen is not identified. This record comes from a study of T cell responses to AZD1222 COVID-19 vaccine. Study-wide background: Some second doses came at about 4 weeks and others at about 12 weeks; these were pooled. Study-level results: Vaccination with two AZD1222 doses was followed by a rise in Spike-specific TCR breadth and depth. In the spike-specific TCR repertoire, nearly half reportedly target unmutated variant regions. Females outnumbered males among donors, who were mostly white British; clonal diversity was possibly underestimated.

Data came from immunoSEQ multiplex PCR; TCRdb stores just in-frame clones and leaves some out. Of around 120,000 clones in the sample, roughly nine tenths were seen once. V lost 4 bases to trimming and J lost 5 bases, with 20 bases between them. This CDR3 has 16 amino acids. The germline gives CDR1 MNHEY, CDR2 SMNVEV (reference sequence). This TCR was sampled from an adult in good health. Sequences were derived from peripheral blood, sampled on day 0 of AZD1222 vaccination. The J gene is TRBJ1-1, the V gene TRBV27; tentative D call: TRBD1 (6 bases). The CDR3 loop reads CASSSYLGGLRTEAFF. In DNA, the CDR3 is TGTGCCAGCAGTTCGTACCTAGGGGGATTACGGACTGAAGCTTTCTTT.